What follows is one T cell receptor beta chain and its context. Its specificity is unknown. This table comes from immunoSEQ multiplex PCR, and its TCRdb copy is limited to in-frame clones, with some not included. There are around 110,000 clones in the sample; around nine tenths occur only once, and 1.6% lies in the top ten. The source of the sample is a study of T cell responses to AZD1222 COVID-19 vaccine. Whole-study results and caveats: It was only after the peak T cell response that any repertoires were sampled. Regions left unmutated in variants are reportedly the target of nearly half of spike-specific TCRs. CD4 TCRs linked to vaccination spanned spike, dominating at 160-218 and 743-854.

Germline V CDR1 and CDR2: ENHRY, SYGVKD. CDR3 length: 12 residues. Trimming left V 1 base short and J 12 bases short, with 11 bases between. Source: peripheral blood, taken 28 days after the second AZD1222 dose. The sequence was obtained from an adult who received the AZD1222 COVID-19 vaccine. The J gene is TRBJ2-3, the V gene TRBV10-3; D is unresolved. In DNA, the CDR3 is TGTGCCATCAGTGAGTTCACGGAACCACAGTATTTT. It is translated as CAISEFTEPQYF.